Listed below are T cell receptor beta chains from one sample, sequenced in a study of post-analysis software for immune sequencing data. TCRdb independently ran MiXCR on the PCR reads; one entry per CDR3 protein. Of roughly 800,000 distinct CDR3 sequences listed, roughly 46% are singletons. Specimen: blood. These receptor sequences come from a girl aged 10 to 17 with multiple sclerosis. CDR3s include the opening cysteine and the closing phenylalanine or tryptophan. A D gene is named only where the DNA matches it firmly. Clone size is shown for a subset of rows, as once, few, many or a class of expanded clone.

j_call v_call clone_size d_call cdr3_nt cdr3_aa
TRBJ2-1 TRBV20-1 - TRBD2 TGCAGTGCTAGAGATTTTGCCCTCCGGACTAGCGGGAGGTCCTACAATGAGCAGTTCTTC CSARDFALRTSGRSYNEQFF
TRBJ1-5 TRBV28 - TRBD1 TGTGCCAGCAAGGACAGGGGGAATCAGCCCCAGCATTTT CASKDRGNQPQHF
TRBJ2-7 TRBV29-1 - TRBD1 TGCAGCGTTGGTGGGACAGGGGACTACGAGCAGTACTTC CSVGGTGDYEQYF
TRBJ1-2 TRBV29-1 - - TGCAGCGTTGAAAGGGGGGACTATGGCTACACCTTC CSVERGDYGYTF
TRBJ2-1 TRBV28 once - TGTGCCAGCCAGGGCACTAGCAAAAATGAGCAGTTCTTC CASQGTSKNEQFF
TRBJ2-1 TRBV7-9 once TRBD2 TGTGCCAGCAGCTCATGGCCGGGACTAGCGGGCCTTAGAGTGGAAAATGAGCAGTTCTTC CASSSWPGLAGLRVENEQFF
TRBJ2-7 TRBV6-1 few TRBD2 TGTGCCAGCAGTGGACTAGCGGGATTTTACGAGCAGTACTTC CASSGLAGFYEQYF
TRBJ1-2 TRBV10-3 - - TGTGCCATCAGTGTATCGGGACTCCACAAGGGGGGCTACACCTTC CAISVSGLHKGGYTF
TRBJ2-7 TRBV2 few - TGTGCCAGCAATAGCGGAGGAGCTCCCTACGAGCAGTACTTC CASNSGGAPYEQYF
TRBJ2-3 TRBV3-1 - - TGTGCCAGCAGCCACGGACGGGACACAGATACGCAGTATTTT CASSHGRDTDTQYF
TRBJ1-2 TRBV12-3/TRBV12-4 - - TGTGCCAGCAGTTTATCTACAGGGTTGTTTAACTATGGCTACACCTTC CASSLSTGLFNYGYTF
TRBJ2-3 TRBV25-1 few TRBD1 TGTGCCAGCAGTGCCCCGGACAGGGCAACAGATACGCAGTATTTT CASSAPDRATDTQYF
TRBJ1-5 TRBV20-1 once TRBD1 TGCAGTGCTGGACGGGACAGGGGCCCAATGAATCAGCCCCAGCATTTT CSAGRDRGPMNQPQHF
TRBJ1-1 TRBV5-1 - - TGCGCCAGCAGCTTGGCCGGCAGGGGGAACACTGAAGCTTTCTTT CASSLAGRGNTEAFF
TRBJ1-1 TRBV14 - - TGTGCCAGCAGCCAAGTCCCTGGACATCCGGCAGGCACTGAAGCTTTCTTT CASSQVPGHPAGTEAFF
TRBJ2-3 TRBV12-3/TRBV12-4 few - TGTGCCAGCAGTTTAGATGGGGCTGCAGATACGCAGTATTTT CASSLDGAADTQYF